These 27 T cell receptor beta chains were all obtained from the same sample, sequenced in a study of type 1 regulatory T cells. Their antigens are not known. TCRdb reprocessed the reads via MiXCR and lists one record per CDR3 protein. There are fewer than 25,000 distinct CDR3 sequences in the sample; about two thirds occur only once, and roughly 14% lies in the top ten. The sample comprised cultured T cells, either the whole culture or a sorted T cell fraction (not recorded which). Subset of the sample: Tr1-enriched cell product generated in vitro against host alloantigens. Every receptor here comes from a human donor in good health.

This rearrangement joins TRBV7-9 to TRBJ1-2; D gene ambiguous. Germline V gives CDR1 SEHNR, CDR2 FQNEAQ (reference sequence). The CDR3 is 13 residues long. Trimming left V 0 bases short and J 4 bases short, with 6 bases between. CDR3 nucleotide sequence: TGTGCCAGCAGCTTAGCCCTCGGCTATGGCTACACCTTC. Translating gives CASSLALGYGYTF.

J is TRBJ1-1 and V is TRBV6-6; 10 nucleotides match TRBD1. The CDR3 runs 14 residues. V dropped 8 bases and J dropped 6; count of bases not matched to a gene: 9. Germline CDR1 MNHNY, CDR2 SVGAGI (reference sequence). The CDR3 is CASGPGQGSSEAFF. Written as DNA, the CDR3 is TGTGCCAGCGGACCGGGACAGGGGAGCTCTGAAGCTTTCTTT.

The CDR3 DNA follows: TGTGCCAGCAGTTTTTCGGGGCAGGGGGCGAACGGCTACACCTTC. It specifies CASSFSGQGANGYTF. The chain joins TRBV27 to TRBJ1-2; 8 bases are shared with TRBD1. Losses at the gene ends were 3 bases for V and 8 bases for J; bases not matched to a gene: 11. The germline gives CDR1 MNHEY, CDR2 SMNVEV (reference sequence). The length of the CDR3 is 15 residues.

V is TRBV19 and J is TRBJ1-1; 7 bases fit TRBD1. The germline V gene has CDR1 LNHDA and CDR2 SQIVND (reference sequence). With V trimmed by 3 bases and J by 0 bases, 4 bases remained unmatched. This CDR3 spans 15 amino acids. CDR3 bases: TGTGCCAGTAGTATTCTGGGACAGTTGAACACTGAAGCTTTCTTT. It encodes CASSILGQLNTEAFF.

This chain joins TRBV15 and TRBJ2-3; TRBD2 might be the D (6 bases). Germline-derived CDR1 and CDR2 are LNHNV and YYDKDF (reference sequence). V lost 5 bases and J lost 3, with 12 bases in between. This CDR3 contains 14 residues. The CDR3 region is CATSFPGGTDTQYF. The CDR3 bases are TGTGCCACCAGCTTTCCTGGGGGGACAGATACGCAGTATTTT.

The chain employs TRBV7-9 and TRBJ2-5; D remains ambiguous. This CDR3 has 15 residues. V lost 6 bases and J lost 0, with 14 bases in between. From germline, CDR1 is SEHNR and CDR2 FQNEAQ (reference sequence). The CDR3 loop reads CASSYNGRNQETQYF. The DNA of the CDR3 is TGTGCCAGCAGTTATAACGGCCGCAACCAAGAGACCCAGTACTTC.

This CDR3 reads CASSQLRDTMYF. CDR3 nucleotides: TGTGCCAGCAGCCAACTAAGGGACACGATGTACTTC. The chain carries TRBV3-1 and TRBJ2-7; a weak D match, TRBD1 (6 bases). The CDR3 is 12 amino acids. The germline V gene has CDR1 LGHDT and CDR2 YNNKEL (reference sequence). V lost 2 bases, J lost 12 bases, and 14 bases lay in between.

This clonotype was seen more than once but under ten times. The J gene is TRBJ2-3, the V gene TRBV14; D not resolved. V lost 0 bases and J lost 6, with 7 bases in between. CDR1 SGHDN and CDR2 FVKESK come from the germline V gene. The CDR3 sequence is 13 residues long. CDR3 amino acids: CASSQDLADTQYF. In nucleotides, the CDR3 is TGTGCCAGCAGCCAAGATCTGGCTGATACGCAGTATTTT.

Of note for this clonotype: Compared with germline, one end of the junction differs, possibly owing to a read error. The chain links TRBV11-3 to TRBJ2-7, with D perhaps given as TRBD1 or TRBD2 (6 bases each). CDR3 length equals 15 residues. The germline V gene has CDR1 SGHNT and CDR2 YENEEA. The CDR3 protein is CVSSLADGGGHEQYF. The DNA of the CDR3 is TGTGTCAGCAGCTTAGCGGATGGAGGGGGGCACGAGCAGTACTTC.

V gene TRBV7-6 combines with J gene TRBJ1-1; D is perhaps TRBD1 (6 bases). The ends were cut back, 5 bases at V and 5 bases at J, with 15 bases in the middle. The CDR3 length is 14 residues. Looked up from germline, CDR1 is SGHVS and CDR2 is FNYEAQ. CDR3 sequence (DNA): TGTGCCAGCAGCCCACGGAGGGGGGAGACTGAAGCTTTCTTT. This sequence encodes CASSPRRGETEAFF.

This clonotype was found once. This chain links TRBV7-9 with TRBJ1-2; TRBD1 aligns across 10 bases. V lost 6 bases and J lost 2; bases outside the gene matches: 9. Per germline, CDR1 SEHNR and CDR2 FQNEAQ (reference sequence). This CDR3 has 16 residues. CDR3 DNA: TGTGCCAGCAGGGGGACCGGGACAGGGGAAAACTATGGCTACACCTTC. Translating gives CASRGTGTGENYGYTF.

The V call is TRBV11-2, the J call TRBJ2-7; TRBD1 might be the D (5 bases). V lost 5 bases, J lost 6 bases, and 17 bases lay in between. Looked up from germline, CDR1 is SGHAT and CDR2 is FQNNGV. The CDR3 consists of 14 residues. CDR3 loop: CASSVTGWGVEQYF. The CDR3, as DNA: TGTGCCAGCAGCGTAACGGGTTGGGGCGTCGAGCAGTACTTC.

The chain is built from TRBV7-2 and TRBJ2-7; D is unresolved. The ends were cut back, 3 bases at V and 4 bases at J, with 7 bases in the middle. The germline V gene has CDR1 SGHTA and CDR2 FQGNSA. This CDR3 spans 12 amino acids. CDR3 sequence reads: CASSFNTYEQYF. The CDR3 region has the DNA TGTGCCAGCAGCTTTAATACTTACGAGCAGTACTTC.

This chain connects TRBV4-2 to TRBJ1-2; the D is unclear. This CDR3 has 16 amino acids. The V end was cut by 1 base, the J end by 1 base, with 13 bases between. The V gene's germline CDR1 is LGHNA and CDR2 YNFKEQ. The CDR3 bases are TGTGCCAGCAGCCAAGTTCCGGCAGGAGTTAACTATGGCTACACCTTC. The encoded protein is CASSQVPAGVNYGYTF.

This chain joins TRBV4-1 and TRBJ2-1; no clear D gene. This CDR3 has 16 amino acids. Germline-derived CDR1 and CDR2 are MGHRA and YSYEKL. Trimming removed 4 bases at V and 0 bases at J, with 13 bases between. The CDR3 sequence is CASSRAGESSYNEQFF. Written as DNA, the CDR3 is TGCGCCAGCAGCCGAGCCGGAGAGAGCTCCTACAATGAGCAGTTCTTC.

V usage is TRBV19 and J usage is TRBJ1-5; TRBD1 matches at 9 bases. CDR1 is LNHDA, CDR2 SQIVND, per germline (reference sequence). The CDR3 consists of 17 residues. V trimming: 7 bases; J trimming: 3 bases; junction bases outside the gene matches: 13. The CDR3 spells CASTPSPGQGNNQPQHF. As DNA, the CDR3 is TGTGCCAGTACCCCTAGTCCGGGACAGGGCAACAATCAGCCCCAGCATTTT.

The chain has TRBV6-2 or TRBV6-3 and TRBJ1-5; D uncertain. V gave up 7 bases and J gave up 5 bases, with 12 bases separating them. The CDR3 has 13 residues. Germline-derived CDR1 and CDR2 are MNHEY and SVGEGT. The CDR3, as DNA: TGTGCCAGCACCGACTACACGGATCAGCCCCAGCATTTT. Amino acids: CASTDYTDQPQHF.

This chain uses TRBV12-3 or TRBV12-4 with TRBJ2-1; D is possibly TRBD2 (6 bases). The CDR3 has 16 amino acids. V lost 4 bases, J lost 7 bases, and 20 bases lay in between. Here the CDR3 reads CASSYSAGRAKNEQFF. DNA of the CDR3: TGTGCCAGCAGTTATAGTGCGGGGCGAGCCAAAAATGAGCAGTTCTTC.

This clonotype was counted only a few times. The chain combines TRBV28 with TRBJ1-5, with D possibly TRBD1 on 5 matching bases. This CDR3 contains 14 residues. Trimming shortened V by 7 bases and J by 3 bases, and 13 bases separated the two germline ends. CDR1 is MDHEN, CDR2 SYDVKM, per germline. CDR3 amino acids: CASIGSGTNQPQHF. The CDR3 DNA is TGTGCCAGCATAGGTTCAGGGACCAATCAGCCCCAGCATTTT.

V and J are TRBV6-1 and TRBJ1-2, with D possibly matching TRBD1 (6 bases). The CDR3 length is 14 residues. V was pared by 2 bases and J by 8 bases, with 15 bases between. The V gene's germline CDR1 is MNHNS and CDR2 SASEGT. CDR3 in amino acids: CASSEWRGALGYTF. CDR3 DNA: TGTGCCAGCAGTGAATGGCGGGGGGCTTTGGGCTACACCTTC.

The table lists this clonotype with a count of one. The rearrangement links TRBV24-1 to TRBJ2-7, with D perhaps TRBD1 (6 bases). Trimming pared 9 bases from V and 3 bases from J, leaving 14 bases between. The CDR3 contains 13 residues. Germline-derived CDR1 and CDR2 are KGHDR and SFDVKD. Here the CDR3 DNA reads TGTGCCACCTTCGACAGGCCGTACTACGAGCAGTACTTC. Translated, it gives CATFDRPYYEQYF.

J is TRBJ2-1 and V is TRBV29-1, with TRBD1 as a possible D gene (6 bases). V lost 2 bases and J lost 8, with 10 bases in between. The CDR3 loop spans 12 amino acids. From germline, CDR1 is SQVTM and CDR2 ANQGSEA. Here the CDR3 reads CSVELTGHEQFF. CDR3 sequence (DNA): TGCAGCGTTGAATTGACAGGCCATGAGCAGTTCTTC.

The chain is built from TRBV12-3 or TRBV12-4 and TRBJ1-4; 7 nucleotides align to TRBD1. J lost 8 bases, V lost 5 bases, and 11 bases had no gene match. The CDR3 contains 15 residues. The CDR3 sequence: CASSTTGDPWEKLFF. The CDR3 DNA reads TGTGCCAGCAGTACTACAGGGGACCCTTGGGAAAAACTGTTTTTT.

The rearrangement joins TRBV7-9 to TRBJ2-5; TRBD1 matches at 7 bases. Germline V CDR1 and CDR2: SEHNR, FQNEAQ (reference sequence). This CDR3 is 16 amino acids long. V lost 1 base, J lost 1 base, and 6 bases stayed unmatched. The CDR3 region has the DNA TGTGCCAGCAGCTTAGGGACAGGCCTTACCCAAGAGACCCAGTACTTC. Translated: CASSLGTGLTQETQYF.

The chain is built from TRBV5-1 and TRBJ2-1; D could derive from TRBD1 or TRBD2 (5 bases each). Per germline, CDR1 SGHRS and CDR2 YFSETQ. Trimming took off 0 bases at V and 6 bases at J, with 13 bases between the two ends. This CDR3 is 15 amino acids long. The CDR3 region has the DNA TGCGCCAGCAGCTTGGTAGGGGACCCCCGCAATGAGCAGTTCTTC. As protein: CASSLVGDPRNEQFF.

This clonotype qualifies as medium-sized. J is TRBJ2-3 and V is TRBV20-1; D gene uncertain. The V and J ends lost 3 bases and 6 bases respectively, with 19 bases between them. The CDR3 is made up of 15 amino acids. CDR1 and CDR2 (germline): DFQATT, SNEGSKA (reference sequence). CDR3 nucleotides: TGCAGTGCTAGTGATAGACTGACGCCTATGGATACGCAGTATTTT. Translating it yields CSASDRLTPMDTQYF.

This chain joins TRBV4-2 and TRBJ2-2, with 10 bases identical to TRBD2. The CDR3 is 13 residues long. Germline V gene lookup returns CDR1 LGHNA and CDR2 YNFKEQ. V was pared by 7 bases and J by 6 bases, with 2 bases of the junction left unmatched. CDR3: CASKAGGPGELFF. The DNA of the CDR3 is TGTGCCAGCAAAGCGGGGGGGCCCGGGGAGCTGTTTTTT.